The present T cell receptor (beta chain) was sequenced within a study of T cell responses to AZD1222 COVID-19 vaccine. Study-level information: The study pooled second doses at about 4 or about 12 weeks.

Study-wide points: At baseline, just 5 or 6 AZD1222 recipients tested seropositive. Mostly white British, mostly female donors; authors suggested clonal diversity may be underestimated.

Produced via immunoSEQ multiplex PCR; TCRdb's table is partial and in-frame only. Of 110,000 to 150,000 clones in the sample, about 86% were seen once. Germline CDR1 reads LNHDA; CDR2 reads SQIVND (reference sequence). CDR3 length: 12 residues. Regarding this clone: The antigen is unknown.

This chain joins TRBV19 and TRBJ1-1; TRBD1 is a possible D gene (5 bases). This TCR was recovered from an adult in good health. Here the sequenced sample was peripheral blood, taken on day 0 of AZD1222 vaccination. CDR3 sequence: CGSGGGSTEAFF. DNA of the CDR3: TGTGGCAGCGGCGGGGGAAGCACTGAAGCTTTCTTT.